A single sample is the source of the 7 T cell receptor beta chains below, sequenced in a study of Ad26.COV2.S vaccination and SARS-CoV-2 variants. Only in-frame clones appear in the TCRdb table, and some are missing; sequencing was by immunoSEQ multiplex PCR. In the table there are hundreds of thousands of clones, about four fifths of which are singletons. Treatment noted: around 19 received Ad26.COV2.S at low or high dose, single or two shots; roughly five received placebo; per-sample allocation not given. Each sample was drawn 63 days after the first injection (of vaccine or placebo). The specimen comprised peripheral blood, sampled in a trial of Ad26.COV2.S vaccine versus placebo. Receptors originate from a person aged 18 to 65 who received the Ad26.COV2.S COVID-19 vaccine or a placebo.

The chain couples TRBV19 to TRBJ1-1; a possible D gene is TRBD1 (5 bases). This CDR3 comprises 12 residues. Trimming left V 8 bases short and J 2 bases short, with 9 bases between. Germline loops: CDR1 LNHDA, CDR2 SQIVND (reference sequence). This CDR3 reads CASGTLNTEAFF. The DNA of the CDR3 is TGTGCCAGTGGGACCCTCAACACTGAAGCTTTCTTT.

V usage is TRBV4-1 and J usage is TRBJ2-7; no firm D call. Trimming shortened V by 1 base and J by 5 bases, and 9 bases separated the two germline ends. From germline, CDR1 is MGHRA and CDR2 YSYEKL. This CDR3 has 13 amino acids. CDR3 residues: CASSQAVWNEQYF. CDR3 nucleotides: TGCGCCAGCAGCCAAGCCGTGTGGAACGAGCAGTACTTC.

The V gene is TRBV5-6, the J gene TRBJ1-4; TRBD1 matches at 8 bases. The CDR3 is made up of 16 amino acids. V was pared by 3 bases and J by 2 bases, with 6 bases of the junction left unmatched. CDR1 is SGHDT, CDR2 YYEEEE, per germline. Here the CDR3 reads CASSSRTGLTNEKLFF. The CDR3 nucleotides read TGTGCCAGCAGCTCCCGGACAGGGCTCACTAATGAAAAACTGTTTTTT.

The chain couples TRBV6-5 to TRBJ2-7; tentative D call: TRBD2 (6 bases). Germline V CDR1 and CDR2: MNHEY, SVGAGI. V was trimmed by 2 bases and J by 4 bases, leaving 15 bases between them. The CDR3 extends over 15 amino acids. In DNA, the CDR3 is TGTGCCAGCAGTTACGGGTGGGACTTGGGGTACGAGCAGTACTTC. Protein sequence: CASSYGWDLGYEQYF.

The chain combines TRBV12-3 or TRBV12-4 with TRBJ2-3, with D possibly being TRBD2 (6 bases). The CDR3 has 12 amino acids. The V gene lost 5 bases and the J gene lost 8 bases, with 11 bases spanning the gap. CDR3 nucleotide sequence: TGTGCCAGCAGTACTTCTAGCGCTACGCAGTATTTT. This codes for CASSTSSATQYF.

V and J are TRBV4-3 and TRBJ2-5; maybe TRBD2 (6 bases). CDR1 is LGHNA and CDR2 is YSLEER in the germline V gene. The V and J ends lost 0 bases and 5 bases respectively, with 10 bases between them. CDR3 length equals 14 residues. CDR3 sequence reads: CASSQDQAGETQYF. The CDR3 DNA reads as TGCGCCAGCAGCCAAGATCAGGCGGGGGAGACCCAGTACTTC.

The chain links TRBV24-1 to TRBJ1-5; 11 bases line up with TRBD1. This CDR3 is 18 amino acids long. V trimming: 3 bases; J trimming: 7 bases; junction bases outside the gene matches: 13. CDR1 and CDR2 from the germline V gene are KGHDR and SFDVKD. CDR3 bases: TGTGCCACCAGTGATCCAGCCGGGACAGGGGGATTTGGGCAGCCCCAGCATTTT. Encoded protein: CATSDPAGTGGFGQPQHF.